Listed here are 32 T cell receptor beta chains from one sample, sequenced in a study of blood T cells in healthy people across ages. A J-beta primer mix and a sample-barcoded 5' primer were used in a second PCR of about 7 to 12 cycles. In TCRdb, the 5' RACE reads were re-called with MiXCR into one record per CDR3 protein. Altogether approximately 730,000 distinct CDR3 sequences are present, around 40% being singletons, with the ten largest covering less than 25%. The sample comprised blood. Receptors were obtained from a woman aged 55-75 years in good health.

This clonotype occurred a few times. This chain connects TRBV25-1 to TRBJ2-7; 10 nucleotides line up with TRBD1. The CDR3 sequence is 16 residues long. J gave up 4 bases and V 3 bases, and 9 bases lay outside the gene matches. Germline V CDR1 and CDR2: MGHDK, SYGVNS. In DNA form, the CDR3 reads TGTGCCAGCAGTGAGGGACAGGGGTTGGGTGGTTACGAGCAGTACTTC. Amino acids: CASSEGQGLGGYEQYF.

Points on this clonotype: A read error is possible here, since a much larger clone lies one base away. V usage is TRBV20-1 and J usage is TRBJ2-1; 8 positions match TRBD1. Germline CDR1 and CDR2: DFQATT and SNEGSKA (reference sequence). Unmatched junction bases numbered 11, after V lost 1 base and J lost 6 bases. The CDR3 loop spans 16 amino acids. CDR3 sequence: CSARASETGVRNEQFF. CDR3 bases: TGCAGTGCTAGAGCGTCGGAGACAGGGGTCCGCAATGAGCAGTTCTTC.

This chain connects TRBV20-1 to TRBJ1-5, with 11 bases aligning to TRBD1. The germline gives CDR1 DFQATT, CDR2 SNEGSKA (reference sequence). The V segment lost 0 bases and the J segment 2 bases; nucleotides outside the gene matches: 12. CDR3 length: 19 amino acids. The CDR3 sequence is CSARELGTGGTDGNQPQHF. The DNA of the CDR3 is TGCAGTGCTAGAGAGCTGGGGACAGGGGGGACTGATGGCAATCAGCCCCAGCATTTT.

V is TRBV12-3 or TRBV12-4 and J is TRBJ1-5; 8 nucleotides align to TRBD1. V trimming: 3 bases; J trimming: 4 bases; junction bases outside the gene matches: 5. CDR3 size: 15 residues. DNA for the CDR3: TGTGCCAGCAGTTTTGGGACAGGCCTTAATCAGCCCCAGCATTTT. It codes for CASSFGTGLNQPQHF.

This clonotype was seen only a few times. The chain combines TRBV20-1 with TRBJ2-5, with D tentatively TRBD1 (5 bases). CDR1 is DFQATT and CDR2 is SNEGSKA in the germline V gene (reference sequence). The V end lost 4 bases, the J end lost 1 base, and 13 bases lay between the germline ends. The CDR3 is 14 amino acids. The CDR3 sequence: CSAKHTGAQETQYF. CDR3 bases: TGCAGTGCTAAACATACAGGCGCCCAAGAGACCCAGTACTTC.

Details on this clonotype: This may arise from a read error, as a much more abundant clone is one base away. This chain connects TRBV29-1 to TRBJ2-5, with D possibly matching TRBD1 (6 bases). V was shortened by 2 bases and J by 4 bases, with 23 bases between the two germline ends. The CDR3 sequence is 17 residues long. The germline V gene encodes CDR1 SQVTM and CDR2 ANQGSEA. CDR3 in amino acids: CSVEWGSRGRRGETQYF. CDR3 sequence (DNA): TGCAGCGTTGAATGGGGGAGCAGGGGTCGGAGAGGAGAGACCCAGTACTTC.

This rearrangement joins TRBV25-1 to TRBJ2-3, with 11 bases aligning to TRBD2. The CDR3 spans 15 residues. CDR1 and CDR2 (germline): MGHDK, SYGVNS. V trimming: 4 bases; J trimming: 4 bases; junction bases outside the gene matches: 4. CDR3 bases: TGTGCCAGCAGTGTGACTAGCGGGAAGGCAGATACGCAGTATTTT. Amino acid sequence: CASSVTSGKADTQYF. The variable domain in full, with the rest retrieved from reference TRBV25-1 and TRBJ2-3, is EADIYQTPRYLVIGTGKKITLECSQTMGHDKMYWYQQDPGMELHLIHYSYGVNSTEKGDLSSESTVSRIRTEHFPLTLESARPSHTSQYLCASSVTSGKADTQYFGPGTRLTVL.

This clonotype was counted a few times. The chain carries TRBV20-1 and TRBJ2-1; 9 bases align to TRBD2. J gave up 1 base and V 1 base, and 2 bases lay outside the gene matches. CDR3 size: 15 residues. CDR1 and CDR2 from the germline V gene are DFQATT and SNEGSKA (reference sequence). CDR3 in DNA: TGCAGTGCTAGAGCGAGCGGGGGGTCCTACAATGAGCAGTTCTTC. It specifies CSARASGGSYNEQFF.

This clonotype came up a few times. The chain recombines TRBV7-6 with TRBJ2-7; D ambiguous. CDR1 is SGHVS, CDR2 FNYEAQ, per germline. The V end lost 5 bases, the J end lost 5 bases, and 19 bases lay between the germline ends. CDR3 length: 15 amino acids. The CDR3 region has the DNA TGTGCCAGCAGCCCCCCGGGCAGGATCCCAAACGAGCAGTACTTC. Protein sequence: CASSPPGRIPNEQYF.

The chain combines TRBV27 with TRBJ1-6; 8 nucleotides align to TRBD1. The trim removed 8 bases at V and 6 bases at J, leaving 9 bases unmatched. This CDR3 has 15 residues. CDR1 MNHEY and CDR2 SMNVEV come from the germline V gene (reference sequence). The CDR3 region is CASAGQGASNSPLHF. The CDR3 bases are TGTGCCAGCGCTGGGCAGGGGGCTAGTAATTCACCCCTCCACTTT.

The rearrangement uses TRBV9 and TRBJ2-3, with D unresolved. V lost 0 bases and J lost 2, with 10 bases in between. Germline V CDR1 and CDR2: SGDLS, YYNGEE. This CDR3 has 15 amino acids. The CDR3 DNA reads TGTGCCAGCAGCGTAGCCCCTAGGCCCACAGATACGCAGTATTTT. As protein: CASSVAPRPTDTQYF.

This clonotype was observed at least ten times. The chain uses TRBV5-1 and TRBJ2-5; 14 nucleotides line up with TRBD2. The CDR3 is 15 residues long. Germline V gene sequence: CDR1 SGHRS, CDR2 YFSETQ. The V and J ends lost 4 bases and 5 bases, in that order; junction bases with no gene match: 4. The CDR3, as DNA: TGCGCCAGCAGCAAGGGACTAGCGGGAGTGGAGACCCAGTACTTC. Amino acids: CASSKGLAGVETQYF. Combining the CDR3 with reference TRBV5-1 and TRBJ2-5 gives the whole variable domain KAGVTQTPRYLIKTRGQQVTLSCSPISGHRSVSWYQQTPGQGLQFLFEYFSETQRNKGNFPGRFSGRQFSNSRSEMNVSTLELGDSALYLCASSKGLAGVETQYFGPGTRLLVL.

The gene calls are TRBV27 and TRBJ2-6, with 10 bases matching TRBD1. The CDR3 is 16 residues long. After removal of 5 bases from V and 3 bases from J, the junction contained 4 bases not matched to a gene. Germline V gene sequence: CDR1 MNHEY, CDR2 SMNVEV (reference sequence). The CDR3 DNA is TGTGCCAGCAGTGCAGACAGGGGGCTTGGGGCCAACGTCCTGACTTTC. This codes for CASSADRGLGANVLTF.

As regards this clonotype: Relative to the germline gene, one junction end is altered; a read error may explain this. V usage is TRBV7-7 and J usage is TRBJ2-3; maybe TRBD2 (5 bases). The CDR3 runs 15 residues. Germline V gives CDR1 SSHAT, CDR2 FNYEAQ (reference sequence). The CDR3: CASSHGVLGTDTQYF. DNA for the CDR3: TGTGCTAGCAGCCACGGGGTGTTAGGCACAGATACGCAGTATTTT. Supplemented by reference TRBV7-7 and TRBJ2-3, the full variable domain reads GAGVSQSPRYKVTKRGQDVTLRCDPISSHATLYWYQQALGQGPEFLTYFNYEAQPDKSGLPSDRFSAERPEGSISTLTIQRTEQRDSAMYRCASSHGVLGTDTQYFGPGTRLTVL.

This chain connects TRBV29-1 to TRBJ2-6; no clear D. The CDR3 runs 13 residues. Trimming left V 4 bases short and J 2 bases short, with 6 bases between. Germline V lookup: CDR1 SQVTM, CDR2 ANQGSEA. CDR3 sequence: CSVAKTGANVLTF. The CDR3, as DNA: TGCAGCGTTGCCAAAACTGGGGCCAACGTCCTGACTTTC.

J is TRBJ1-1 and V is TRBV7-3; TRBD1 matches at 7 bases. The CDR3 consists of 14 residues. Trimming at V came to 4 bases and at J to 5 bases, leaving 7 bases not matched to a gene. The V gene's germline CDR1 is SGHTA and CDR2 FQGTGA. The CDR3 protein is CASSSRGDATEAFF. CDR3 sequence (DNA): TGTGCCAGCAGCTCCAGGGGGGATGCGACTGAAGCTTTCTTT.

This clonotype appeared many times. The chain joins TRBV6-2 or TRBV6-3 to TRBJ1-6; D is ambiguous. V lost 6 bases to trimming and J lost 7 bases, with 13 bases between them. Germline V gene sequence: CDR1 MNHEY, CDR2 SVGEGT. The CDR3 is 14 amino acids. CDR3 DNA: TGTGCCAGCAGGCCTCTTCATGGGAATTCACCCCTCCACTTT. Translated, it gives CASRPLHGNSPLHF.

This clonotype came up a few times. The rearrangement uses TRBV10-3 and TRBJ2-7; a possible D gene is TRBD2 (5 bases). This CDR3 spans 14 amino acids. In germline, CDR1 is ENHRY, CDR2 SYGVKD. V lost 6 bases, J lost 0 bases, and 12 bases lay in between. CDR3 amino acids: CAIRDSSSSYEQYF. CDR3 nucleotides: TGTGCCATCAGGGACTCCTCAAGCTCCTACGAGCAGTACTTC.

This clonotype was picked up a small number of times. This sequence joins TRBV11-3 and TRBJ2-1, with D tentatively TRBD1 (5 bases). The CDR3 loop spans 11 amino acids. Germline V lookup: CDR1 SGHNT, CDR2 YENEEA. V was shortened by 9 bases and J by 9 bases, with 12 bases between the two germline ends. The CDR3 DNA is TGTGCCAGTGGGGCAGGGTCTGAGCAGTTCTTC. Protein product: CASGAGSEQFF.

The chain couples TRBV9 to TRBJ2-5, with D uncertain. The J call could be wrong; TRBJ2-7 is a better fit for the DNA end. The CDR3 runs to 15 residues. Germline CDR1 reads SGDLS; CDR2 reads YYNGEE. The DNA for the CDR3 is TGTGCCAGCAGCGTAGAACCGGACGGTACCTACGAGCAGTACTTC. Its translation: CASSVEPDGTYEQYF.

The chain's CDR3 is CARKARDRGPSNEKLFF. The CDR3 DNA is TGTGCCAGAAAAGCTCGGGACAGGGGGCCTAGTAATGAAAAACTGTTTTTT. The V and J genes are TRBV2 and TRBJ1-4; the match to TRBD1 covers 12 bases. The V gene's germline CDR1 is SNHLY and CDR2 FYNNEI. This CDR3 comprises 17 residues. V dropped 9 bases and J dropped 4; count of bases not matched to a gene: 12.

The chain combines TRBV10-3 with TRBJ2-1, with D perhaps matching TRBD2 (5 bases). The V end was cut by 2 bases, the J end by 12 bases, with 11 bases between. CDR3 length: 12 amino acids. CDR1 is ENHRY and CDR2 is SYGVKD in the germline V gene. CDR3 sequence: CAISEPDSAQFF. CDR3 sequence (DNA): TGTGCCATCAGTGAGCCGGACTCGGCGCAGTTCTTC.

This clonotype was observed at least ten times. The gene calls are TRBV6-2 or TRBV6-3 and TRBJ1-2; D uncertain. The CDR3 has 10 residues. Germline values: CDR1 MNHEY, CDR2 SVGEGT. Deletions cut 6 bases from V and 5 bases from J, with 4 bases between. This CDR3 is CASSSYGYTF. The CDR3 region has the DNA TGTGCCAGCAGCTCGTATGGCTACACCTTC.

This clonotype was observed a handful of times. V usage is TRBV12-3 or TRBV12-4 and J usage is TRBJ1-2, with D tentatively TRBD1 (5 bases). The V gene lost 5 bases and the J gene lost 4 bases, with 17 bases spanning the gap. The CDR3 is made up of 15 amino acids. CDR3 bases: TGTGCCAGCAGTCCCCCGGCAGGGCCCGTCTATGGCTACACCTTC. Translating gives CASSPPAGPVYGYTF.

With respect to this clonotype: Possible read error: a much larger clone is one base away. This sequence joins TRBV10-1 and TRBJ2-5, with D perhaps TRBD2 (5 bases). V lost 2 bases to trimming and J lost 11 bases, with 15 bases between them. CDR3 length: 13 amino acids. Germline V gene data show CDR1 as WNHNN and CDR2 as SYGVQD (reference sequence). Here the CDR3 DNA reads TGCGCCAGCAGTGAGGTGATAGCGAATGAGCAGTACTTC. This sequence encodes CASSEVIANEQYF.

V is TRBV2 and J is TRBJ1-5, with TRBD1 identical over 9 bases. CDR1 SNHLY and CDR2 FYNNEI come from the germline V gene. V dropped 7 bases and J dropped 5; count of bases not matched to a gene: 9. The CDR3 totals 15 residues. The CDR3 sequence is CASKLDRGFDQPQHF. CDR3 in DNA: TGTGCCAGCAAACTGGACAGGGGTTTTGATCAGCCCCAGCATTTT.

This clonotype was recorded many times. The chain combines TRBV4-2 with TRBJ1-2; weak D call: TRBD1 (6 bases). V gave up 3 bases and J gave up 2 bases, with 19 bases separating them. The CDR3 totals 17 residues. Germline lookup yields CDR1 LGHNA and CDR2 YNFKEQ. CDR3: CASSHAGTKGSNYGYTF. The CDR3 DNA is TGTGCCAGCAGCCATGCTGGGACAAAGGGCTCCAACTATGGCTACACCTTC.

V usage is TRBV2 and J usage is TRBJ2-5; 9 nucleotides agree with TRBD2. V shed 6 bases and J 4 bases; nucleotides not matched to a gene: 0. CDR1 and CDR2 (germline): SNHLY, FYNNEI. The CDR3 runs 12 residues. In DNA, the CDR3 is TGTGCCAGCAGACTAGCGGGAGAGACCCAGTACTTC. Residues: CASRLAGETQYF.

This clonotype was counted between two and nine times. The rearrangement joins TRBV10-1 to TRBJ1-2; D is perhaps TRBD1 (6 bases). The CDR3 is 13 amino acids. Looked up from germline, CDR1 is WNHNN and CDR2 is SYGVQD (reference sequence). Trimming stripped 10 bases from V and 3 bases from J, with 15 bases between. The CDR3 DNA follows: TGCGCCACCTCAAAGGGGGTAGACTATGGCTACACCTTC. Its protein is CATSKGVDYGYTF.

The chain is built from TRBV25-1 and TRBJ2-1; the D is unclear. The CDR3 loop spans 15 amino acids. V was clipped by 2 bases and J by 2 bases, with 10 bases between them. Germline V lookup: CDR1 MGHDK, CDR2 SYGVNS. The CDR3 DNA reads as TGTGCCAGCAGTGAAGGGCCAGTGGCCTACAATGAGCAGTTCTTC. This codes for CASSEGPVAYNEQFF.

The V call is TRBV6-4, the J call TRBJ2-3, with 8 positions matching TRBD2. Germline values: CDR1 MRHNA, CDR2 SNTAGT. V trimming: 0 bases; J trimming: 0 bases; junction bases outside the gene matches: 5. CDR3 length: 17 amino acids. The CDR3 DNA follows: TGTGCCAGCAGTGACTCTCTATCGGGAGGGAGCACAGATACGCAGTATTTT. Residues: CASSDSLSGGSTDTQYF.

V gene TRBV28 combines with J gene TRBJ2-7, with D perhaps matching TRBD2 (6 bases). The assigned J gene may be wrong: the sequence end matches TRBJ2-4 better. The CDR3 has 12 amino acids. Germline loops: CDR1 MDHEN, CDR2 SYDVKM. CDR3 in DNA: TGTGCCAGCAGTTCCCCCGGGGGCATTCAGTACTTC. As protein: CASSSPGGIQYF.